The source of this T cell receptor beta chain is a study of OX40 agonist ivuxolimab in advanced cancers. Across the whole study: Patients treated during dose escalation were battling hepatocellular carcinoma, melanoma, renal cell or head and neck cancer. Study-level findings and limits: Some patients who did not respond also had low normalized T-cell clonal expansion. Expanded peripheral T cell antigen specificity was not determined.

Profiled with immunoSEQ multiplex PCR; TCRdb holds only in-frame clones, not every one. This sample has approximately 43,000 clones, with around nine tenths found just once. Patients with autoimmune history or systemic immunosuppression were excluded. This clone was recorded only once. Its specificity is unknown. This CDR3 is 14 amino acids long. V shed 7 bases and J 1 base; nucleotides not matched to a gene: 6. Germline V gene lookup returns CDR1 MNHNS and CDR2 SASEGT. This TCR came from an adult with an advanced solid tumor such as melanoma, head and neck, liver or kidney cancer. The rearrangement uses TRBV6-1 and TRBJ1-1; 7 bases fit TRBD1. The specimen was CD4+ or CD8+ T cells sorted from blood, collected in a trial of the OX40 agonist ivuxolimab. This CDR3 is CASTQGQTNTEAFF. The CDR3 region has the DNA TGTGCCAGCACCCAGGGACAGACGAACACTGAAGCTTTCTTT.